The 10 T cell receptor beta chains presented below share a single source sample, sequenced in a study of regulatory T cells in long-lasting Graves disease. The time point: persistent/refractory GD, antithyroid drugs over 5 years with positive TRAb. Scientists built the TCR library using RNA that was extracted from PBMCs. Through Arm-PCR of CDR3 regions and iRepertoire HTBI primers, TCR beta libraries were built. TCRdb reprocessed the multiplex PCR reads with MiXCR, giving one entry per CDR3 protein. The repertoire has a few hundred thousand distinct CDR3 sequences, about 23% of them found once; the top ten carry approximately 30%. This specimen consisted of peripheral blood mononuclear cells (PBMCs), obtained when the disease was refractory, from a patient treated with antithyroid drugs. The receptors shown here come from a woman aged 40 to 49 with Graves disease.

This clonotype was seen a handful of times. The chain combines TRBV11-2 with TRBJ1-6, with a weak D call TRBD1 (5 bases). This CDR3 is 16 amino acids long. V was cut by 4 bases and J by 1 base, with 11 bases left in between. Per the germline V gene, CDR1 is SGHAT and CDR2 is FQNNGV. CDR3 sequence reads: CASSSIRGSYNSPLHF. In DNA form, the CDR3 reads TGTGCCAGCAGCTCAATTCGGGGGTCCTATAATTCACCCCTCCACTTT.

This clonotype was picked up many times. CDR3 nucleotide sequence: TGTGCCAGCAGCCCTCCCGGGACAGCCATGACCTACGAGCAGTACTTC. Protein product: CASSPPGTAMTYEQYF. The rearrangement links TRBV7-3 to TRBJ2-7, with 7 bases that match TRBD1. Trimming cost V 5 bases and J 2 bases; bases outside gene matches: 12. Germline V gene sequence: CDR1 SGHTA, CDR2 FQGTGA. There are 16 residues in the CDR3.

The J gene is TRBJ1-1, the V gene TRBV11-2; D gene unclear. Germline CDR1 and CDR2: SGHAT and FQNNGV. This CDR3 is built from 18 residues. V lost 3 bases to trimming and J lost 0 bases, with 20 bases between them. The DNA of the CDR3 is TGTGCCAGCAGCTTTTTTTCGAGGCCGTCATCCATGAACACTGAAGCTTTCTTT. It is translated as CASSFFSRPSSMNTEAFF.

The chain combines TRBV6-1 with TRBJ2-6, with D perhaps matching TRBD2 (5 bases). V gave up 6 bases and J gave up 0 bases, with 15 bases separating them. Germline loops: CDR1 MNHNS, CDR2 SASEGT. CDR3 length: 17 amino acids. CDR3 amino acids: CASSPFGRDSGANVLTF. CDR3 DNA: TGTGCCAGCAGCCCCTTTGGACGGGACTCTGGGGCCAACGTCCTGACTTTC.

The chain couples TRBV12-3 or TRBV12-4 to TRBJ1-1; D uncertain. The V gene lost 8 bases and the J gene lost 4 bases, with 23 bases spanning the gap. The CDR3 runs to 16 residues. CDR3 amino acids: CASGRTRGLTITEAFF. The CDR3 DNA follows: TGTGCCAGCGGGCGTACTAGAGGGTTAACGATCACTGAAGCTTTCTTT.

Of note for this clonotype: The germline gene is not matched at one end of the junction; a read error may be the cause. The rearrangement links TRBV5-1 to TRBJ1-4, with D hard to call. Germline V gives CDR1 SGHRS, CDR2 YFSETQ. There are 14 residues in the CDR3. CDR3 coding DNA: TGCGCCAGCAGCGACGGGAGGAATAATGAAGAACTGTTTTTT. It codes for CASSDGRNNEELFF.

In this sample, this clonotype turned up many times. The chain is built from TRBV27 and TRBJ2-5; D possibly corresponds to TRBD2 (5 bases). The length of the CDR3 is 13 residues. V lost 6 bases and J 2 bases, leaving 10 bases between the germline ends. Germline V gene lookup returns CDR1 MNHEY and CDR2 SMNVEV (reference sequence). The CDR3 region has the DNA TGTGCCAGCAGAGAGGGAATTCAAGAGACCCAGTACTTC. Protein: CASREGIQETQYF.

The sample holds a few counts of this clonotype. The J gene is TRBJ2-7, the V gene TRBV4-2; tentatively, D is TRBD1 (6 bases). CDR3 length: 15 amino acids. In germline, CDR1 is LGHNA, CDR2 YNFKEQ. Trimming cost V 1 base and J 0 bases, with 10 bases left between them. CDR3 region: CASSQAGHPSYEQYF. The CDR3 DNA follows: TGTGCCAGCAGCCAAGCGGGACACCCCTCCTACGAGCAGTACTTC.

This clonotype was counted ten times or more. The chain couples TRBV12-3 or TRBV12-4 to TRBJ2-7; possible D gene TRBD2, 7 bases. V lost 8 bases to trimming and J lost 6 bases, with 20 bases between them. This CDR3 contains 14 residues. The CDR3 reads CASRRGGQLPEQYF. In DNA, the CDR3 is TGTGCCAGCCGGAGGGGGGGACAACTACCCGAGCAGTACTTC.

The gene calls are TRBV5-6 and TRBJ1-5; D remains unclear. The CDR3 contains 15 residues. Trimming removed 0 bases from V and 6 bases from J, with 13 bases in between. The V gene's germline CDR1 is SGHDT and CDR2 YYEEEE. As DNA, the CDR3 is TGTGCCAGCAGCTTGGGGTCCGAGACGGGTCAGCCCCAGCATTTT. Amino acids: CASSLGSETGQPQHF. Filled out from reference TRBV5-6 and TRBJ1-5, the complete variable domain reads DAGVTQSPTHLIKTRGQQVTLRCSPKSGHDTVSWYQQALGQGPQFIFQYYEEEERQRGNFPDRFSGHQFPNYSSELNVNALLLGDSALYLCASSLGSETGQPQHFGDGTRLSIL.